This T cell receptor beta chain was obtained from a study of cytomegalovirus exposure and HLA in healthy donors. In the study overall: Earlier, 95 million to 140 million unique TCR beta sequences were recovered from approximately 200 million T cells by an analysis. Early released data comprised some 91 million unique TCRs from HLA-typed donors. Study-wide findings and caveats: A later analysis linked a missense DCLRE1C variant to TCR beta V- and J-gene trimming. With high specificity and sensitivity, the classifier reportedly diagnosed cytomegalovirus status.

As regards this clone: Its antigen remains unknown.

The PCR contained 60 Vbeta and 13 Jbeta primers. The protocol was immunoSEQ multiplex PCR, while the TCRdb copy is restricted to in-frame clones and leaves out a portion. The sample yields some 130,000 clones, approximately 81% seen once. Germline loops: CDR1 MNHEY, CDR2 SVGAGI. The CDR3 has 15 amino acids. Trimming at V came to 5 bases and at J to 8 bases, leaving 13 bases not matched to a gene. Material: PBMCs. This receptor was obtained from a male donor in good health and CMV-seronegative. This rearrangement joins TRBV6-5 to TRBJ1-2, with 8 bases aligning to TRBD1. CDR3 loop: CASSNRAGGAGGYTF. In DNA form, the CDR3 reads TGTGCCAGCAGTAACCGGGCAGGGGGCGCTGGGGGCTACACCTTC.